The 16 T cell receptor beta chains listed next were all sequenced from one sample in a study of OX40 agonist ivuxolimab in advanced cancers. This table comes from immunoSEQ multiplex PCR, and its TCRdb copy is limited to in-frame clones, with some not included. This table has approximately 60,000 clones, approximately 85% appearing once. The sample was CD4+ or CD8+ T cells sorted from blood, taken in a trial of the OX40 agonist ivuxolimab. The origin of the receptors is an adult with an advanced solid tumor such as melanoma, head and neck, liver or kidney cancer.

The rearrangement uses TRBV27 and TRBJ2-1; 11 bases map to TRBD2. Germline assignment: CDR1 MNHEY and CDR2 SMNVEV (reference sequence). V dropped 11 bases and J dropped 5; count of bases not matched to a gene: 14. The CDR3 sequence is 16 residues long. As DNA, the CDR3 is TGTGCCGTGAGGGGGGGGACTAGCGGTCCCCACAATGAGCAGTTCTTC. Protein sequence: CAVRGGTSGPHNEQFF.

This sequence joins TRBV28 and TRBJ1-4, with D unclear. The V and J ends lost 7 bases and 4 bases respectively, with 19 bases between them. The CDR3 has 16 amino acids. Germline CDR1 is MDHEN and CDR2 is SYDVKM. CDR3 coding DNA: TGTGCCAGCACTGTTCCCCCCGGCCAGAATAATGAAAAACTGTTTTTT. As protein: CASTVPPGQNNEKLFF.

The rearrangement uses TRBV7-2 and TRBJ2-1; no firm D call. The CDR3 totals 17 residues. V was trimmed by 1 base and J by 7 bases, leaving 20 bases between them. CDR1 is SGHTA, CDR2 FQGNSA, per germline. CDR3 sequence reads: CASSLDQTRFLGNEQFF. The CDR3 DNA sequence: TGTGCCAGCAGCTTAGACCAAACTCGTTTCTTAGGAAATGAGCAGTTCTTC.

The chain couples TRBV6-5 to TRBJ1-1, with 7 bases aligning to TRBD1. The CDR3 has 11 residues. Germline V lookup: CDR1 MNHEY, CDR2 SVGAGI. V dropped 5 bases and J dropped 13; count of bases not matched to a gene: 7. CDR3 bases: TGTGCCAGCAGTCATCAGGGGGACCTTTTCTTT. Translation gives CASSHQGDLFF.

The V call is TRBV29-1, the J call TRBJ2-6; TRBD2 might be the D (5 bases). The CDR3 is 15 amino acids. Germline CDR1 is SQVTM and CDR2 is ANQGSEA. Between the trimmed V and J ends, which lost 0 bases and 2 bases, there was a span of 8 bases. The DNA of the CDR3 is TGCAGCGTTGAAGATACACTAGCTGGGGCCAACGTCCTGACTTTC. It specifies CSVEDTLAGANVLTF.

The chain joins TRBV11-2 to TRBJ2-7; D is undetermined. The CDR3 covers 13 residues. Germline V gene sequence: CDR1 SGHAT, CDR2 FQNNGV. Trimming left V 1 base short and J 4 bases short, with 8 bases between. The CDR3 region has the DNA TGTGCCAGCAGCTTAGGCACAGTATACGAGCAGTACGTC. The encoded protein is CASSLGTVYEQYV.

The rearrangement joins TRBV11-2 to TRBJ2-3; the match to TRBD2 covers 8 bases. V shed 11 bases and J 1 base; nucleotides not matched to a gene: 5. Germline V CDR1 and CDR2: SGHAT, FQNNGV. The CDR3 contains 13 residues. This chain's CDR3 is CAGLRGGTDTQYF. DNA for the CDR3: TGTGCCGGCTTGCGGGGGGGCACAGATACGCAGTATTTT.

V and J are TRBV11-2 and TRBJ2-3, with D possibly matching TRBD2 (6 bases). CDR1 and CDR2 from the germline V gene are SGHAT and FQNNGV. The CDR3 is 15 amino acids. V was trimmed by 5 bases and J by 2 bases, leaving 14 bases between them. For the CDR3, the DNA is TGTGCCAGCAGCCTTCGGCGGGGAGCCACAGATACGCAGTATTTT. It encodes CASSLRRGATDTQYF.

The chain couples TRBV7-7 to TRBJ2-1; 11 bases agree with TRBD2. With 0 bases clipped from V and 8 bases from J, the junction kept 3 bases outside the gene matches. The CDR3 runs 15 residues. Germline V lookup: CDR1 SSHAT, CDR2 FNYEAQ (reference sequence). DNA for the CDR3: TGTGCCAGCAGCTTAGCGCTAGCGGGGGGTCATGAGCAGTTCTTC. The encoded protein is CASSLALAGGHEQFF.

The V and J genes are TRBV27 and TRBJ2-5; D is unclear. The germline V gene has CDR1 MNHEY and CDR2 SMNVEV (reference sequence). The CDR3 consists of 12 residues. V was cut by 9 bases and J by 1 base, with 9 bases left in between. CDR3: CASAQFQETQYF. CDR3 DNA: TGTGCCAGTGCACAGTTCCAAGAGACCCAGTACTTC.

The J gene is TRBJ1-1, the V gene TRBV20-1; D remains ambiguous. CDR1 and CDR2 from the germline V gene are DFQATT and SNEGSKA (reference sequence). This CDR3 spans 11 amino acids. V was shortened by 6 bases and J by 4 bases, with 9 bases between the two germline ends. CDR3 residues: CSADQGTEAFF. The CDR3 nucleotides read TGCAGTGCGGACCAAGGCACTGAAGCTTTCTTT.

The J gene is TRBJ2-7, the V gene TRBV5-8; 8 bases are shared with TRBD2. This CDR3 comprises 13 residues. Germline V gene data show CDR1 as SGHTS and CDR2 as YDEGEE. V dropped 9 bases and J dropped 3; count of bases not matched to a gene: 8. In nucleotides, the CDR3 is TGTGCCACCGGGAGGGGGTGGAGCTACGAGCAGTACGTC. The encoded protein is CATGRGWSYEQYV.

The chain combines TRBV14 with TRBJ1-2; D remains ambiguous. V lost 2 bases, J lost 8 bases, and 12 bases lay in between. Looked up from germline, CDR1 is SGHDN and CDR2 is FVKESK. This CDR3 has 13 amino acids. The CDR3 DNA is TGTGCCAGCAGCCAATCAATTGGATTGGGCTACACCTTC. This sequence encodes CASSQSIGLGYTF. Looking up the rest from reference TRBV14 and TRBJ1-2 gives the full variable domain: EAGVTQFPSHSVIEKGQTVTLRCDPISGHDNLYWYRRVMGKEIKFLLHFVKESKQDESGMPNNRFLAERTGGTYSTLKVQPAELEDSGVYFCASSQSIGLGYTFGSGTRLTVV.

The chain carries TRBV28 and TRBJ1-1; TRBD1 aligns across 8 bases. V shed 3 bases and J 6 bases; nucleotides not matched to a gene: 3. Germline loops: CDR1 MDHEN, CDR2 SYDVKM. The CDR3 is 13 amino acids. The CDR3 loop reads CASSFRGRAEAFF. The CDR3 nucleotides read TGTGCCAGCAGTTTCAGGGGGCGTGCTGAAGCTTTCTTT.

V usage is TRBV5-6 and J usage is TRBJ1-2; 8 nucleotides match TRBD1. The germline V gene encodes CDR1 SGHDT and CDR2 YYEEEE. J was trimmed by 3 bases and V by 6 bases; bases with no gene match: 10. The CDR3 extends over 15 amino acids. CDR3: CASTGQGPWDYGYTF. The CDR3 bases are TGTGCCAGCACCGGACAGGGCCCCTGGGACTATGGCTACACCTTC.

V usage is TRBV9 and J usage is TRBJ2-5; no clear D gene. The V gene lost 0 bases and the J gene lost 5 bases, with 2 bases spanning the gap. The CDR3 loop spans 11 amino acids. Germline V gives CDR1 SGDLS, CDR2 YYNGEE. CDR3 nucleotides: TGTGCCAGCAGCGTAGCTGAGACCCAGTACTTC. Its translation is CASSVAETQYF.